The 8 T cell receptor beta chains listed next were all sequenced from one sample in a study of blood T cell repertoires in COVID-19. The repertoire was sequenced with immunoSEQ multiplex PCR; TCRdb's copy has only in-frame clones and lacks some. The sample has 350,000 to 400,000 clones, around 87% seen once. The specimen sequenced was PBMCs or T cells enriched from blood (not recorded which). The receptors derive from a young man who had recovered from COVID-19.

This clone was detected once. The chain joins TRBV5-1 to TRBJ2-1, with D possibly TRBD2 on 6 matching bases. The CDR3 consists of 13 residues. Trimming pared 0 bases from V and 8 bases from J, leaving 9 bases between. Germline lookup yields CDR1 SGHRS and CDR2 YFSETQ. Written as DNA, the CDR3 is TGCGCCAGCAGCTTGGATGGAGGGGATGAGCAGTTCTTC. Residues: CASSLDGGDEQFF.

This clone was detected once. This chain links TRBV9 with TRBJ2-2; D gene uncertain. The CDR3 sequence is 13 residues long. The germline V gene has CDR1 SGDLS and CDR2 YYNGEE. V was trimmed by 0 bases and J by 6 bases, leaving 6 bases between them. In DNA, the CDR3 is TGTGCCAGCAGCGTAGCCGTTCCCGGGGAGCTGTTTTTT. It specifies CASSVAVPGELFF.

The V and J genes are TRBV2 and TRBJ1-2; the D gene is possibly TRBD1 (5 bases). V lost 2 bases to trimming and J lost 5 bases, with 18 bases between them. Germline lookup yields CDR1 SNHLY and CDR2 FYNNEI. This CDR3 spans 16 amino acids. CDR3 protein: CASSERRGPFSYGYTF. The CDR3 region has the DNA TGTGCCAGCAGTGAAAGAAGGGGCCCCTTTTCTTATGGCTACACCTTC.

The chain carries TRBV6-5 and TRBJ1-3, with unresolved D. Trimming removed 0 bases at V and 1 base at J, with 10 bases between. Per germline, CDR1 MNHEY and CDR2 SVGAGI. This CDR3 is built from 16 residues. The CDR3 loop is CASSYSSVISGNTIYF. In nucleotides, the CDR3 is TGTGCCAGCAGTTACTCGAGTGTAATTTCTGGAAACACCATATATTTT.

In regard to this clone: This CDR3 is also generated by other DNA sequences in the sample. The chain couples TRBV7-2 to TRBJ1-1; 9 positions match TRBD1. Germline lookup yields CDR1 SGHTA and CDR2 FQGNSA. The trim removed 4 bases at V and 5 bases at J, leaving 2 bases unmatched. The CDR3 runs to 13 residues. The CDR3 here is CASSSGQGTEAFF. In nucleotides, the CDR3 is TGTGCCAGCAGCTCGGGACAGGGAACTGAAGCTTTCTTT. Supplemented by reference TRBV7-2 and TRBJ1-1, the full variable domain reads GAGVSQSPSNKVTEKGKDVELRCDPISGHTALYWYRQSLGQGLEFLIYFQGNSAPDKSGLPSDRFSAERTGGSVSTLTIQRTQQEDSAVYLCASSSGQGTEAFFGQGTRLTVV.

The chain couples TRBV10-3 to TRBJ2-3, with TRBD2 matching over 7 bases. The CDR3 is 20 amino acids. J gave up 2 bases and V 0 bases, and 17 bases lay outside the gene matches. Germline CDR1 reads ENHRY; CDR2 reads SYGVKD. CDR3 bases: TGTGCCATCAGTGAGTCGGGGTATCCGCGACTAGCAGGGTTCACAGATACGCAGTATTTT. This sequence encodes CAISESGYPRLAGFTDTQYF.

V gene TRBV6-4 combines with J gene TRBJ1-3; 7 positions agree with TRBD1. V was clipped by 5 bases and J by 0 bases; unmatched bases: 1. The CDR3 is made up of 14 amino acids. Germline V gene lookup returns CDR1 MRHNA and CDR2 SNTAGT. DNA for the CDR3: TGTGCCAGCAGTCGGGACAGCTCTGGAAACACCATATATTTT. Its protein is CASSRDSSGNTIYF.

The chain joins TRBV6-6 to TRBJ1-5, with TRBD1 identical over 8 bases. The CDR3 runs 17 residues. Germline CDR1 MNHNY, CDR2 SVGAGI (reference sequence). V shed 5 bases, J shed 3 bases, and the junction held 12 bases outside the gene matches. In DNA form, the CDR3 reads TGTGCCAGCAGTCACACAGGGGGTGAGATTAACAATCAGCCCCAGCATTTT. As protein: CASSHTGGEINNQPQHF.